The sample holds a few counts of the clone carrying this T cell receptor beta chain. This specimen comes from a study of blood T cell repertoires in COVID-19. The CDR3 runs 15 residues. V shed 0 bases and J shed 5 bases, with 14 bases lying between them. From germline, CDR1 is SGHRS and CDR2 YFSETQ. Cohort 3 recovery required two negative PCRs, clearance, or symptom resolution. TCRdb keeps only in-frame clones here, not all; method: immunoSEQ multiplex PCR. This sample has 150,000 or so clones, with about four fifths found just once. This TCR came from a woman in her fifties or sixties who had recovered from COVID-19. The specimen sequenced was PBMCs or T cells enriched from blood (not recorded which). This sequence joins TRBV5-1 and TRBJ1-1, with D tentatively TRBD1 (6 bases). This CDR3 reads CASSLASGAGTEAFF. CDR3 DNA sequence: TGCGCCAGCAGCTTGGCCTCAGGGGCCGGGACTGAAGCTTTCTTT.